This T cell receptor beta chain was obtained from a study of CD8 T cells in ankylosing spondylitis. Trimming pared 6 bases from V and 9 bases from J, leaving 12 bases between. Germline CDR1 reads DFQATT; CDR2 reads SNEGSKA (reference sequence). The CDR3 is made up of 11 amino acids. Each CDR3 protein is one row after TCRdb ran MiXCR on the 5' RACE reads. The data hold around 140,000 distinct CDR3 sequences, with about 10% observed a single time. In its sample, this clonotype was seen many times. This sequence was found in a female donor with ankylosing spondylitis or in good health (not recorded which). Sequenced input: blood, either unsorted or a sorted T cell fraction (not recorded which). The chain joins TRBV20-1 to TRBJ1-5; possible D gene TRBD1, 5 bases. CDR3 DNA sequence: TGCAGTGCCATTGGGGCTGGGCCCCAGCATTTT. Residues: CSAIGAGPQHF.